The 14 T cell receptor beta chains in this list originate from one sample, sequenced in a study of tumor-infiltrating lymphocytes in primary liver carcinoma. A constant-region primer primed TCR beta cDNA synthesis from 400 to 550 ng of total RNA. Employing slightly modified ARM-PCR, three nested multiplex PCR rounds were run, and these gave rise to the TCR beta libraries. Use of TRBV1-TRBV30 forward primers with a C-beta reverse primer characterized the first two PCR rounds, which lasted around 10 cycles each. A single record per CDR3 protein comes from TCRdb applying MiXCR to the multiplex PCR reads. The sample has roughly 330,000 distinct CDR3 sequences, about two thirds seen once. They got blood RNA out of unsorted whole blood and also pulled out germline DNA. Input material: peripheral blood. All receptors derive from a man aged 40-49 years with primary liver carcinoma and hepatitis B virus infection.

The chain joins TRBV11-2 to TRBJ2-3, with 12 bases lining up with TRBD2. The germline V gene has CDR1 SGHAT and CDR2 FQNNGV. There are 15 residues in the CDR3. V trimming: 10 bases; J trimming: 4 bases; junction bases outside the gene matches: 9. The CDR3 DNA follows: TGTGCCACTAGCTCGACTAGCGGGAGAGCAGATACGCAGTATTTT. Translation gives CATSSTSGRADTQYF.

The chain links TRBV11-2 to TRBJ2-5, with 15 bases lining up with TRBD2. Per the germline V gene, CDR1 is SGHAT and CDR2 is FQNNGV. This CDR3 has 19 residues. With V trimmed by 4 bases and J by 1 base, 10 bases remained unmatched. The CDR3 DNA is TGTGCCAGCAGCTGGGGCGGGACTAGCGGGAGGTGGCCCCAAGAGACCCAGTACTTC. Encoded protein: CASSWGGTSGRWPQETQYF.

The chain has TRBV6-1 and TRBJ1-4; 12 bases align to TRBD1. The CDR3 sequence is 16 residues long. Germline loops: CDR1 MNHNS, CDR2 SASEGT. After removal of 5 bases from V and 8 bases from J, the junction contained 9 bases not matched to a gene. The CDR3, as DNA: TGTGCCAGCAGTACCGGGACAGGGGGCATCAAAGAAAAACTGTTTTTT. It yields the protein CASSTGTGGIKEKLFF.

A remark on this clonotype: A much larger clonotype is one base distant, so this may be a read error. The J gene is TRBJ2-5, the V gene TRBV6-1, with 12 bases identical to TRBD1. CDR3 size: 16 residues. The germline V gene encodes CDR1 MNHNS and CDR2 SASEGT. As DNA, the CDR3 is TGTGCCAGCTGTGAAGCGGGACAGGGGGCGCGGGAGACCCAGTACTTC. Residues: CASCEAGQGARETQYF.

The sample holds many counts of this clonotype. The chain couples TRBV29-1 to TRBJ2-2, with no clear D. The CDR3 length is 11 residues. CDR1 SQVTM and CDR2 ANQGSEA come from the germline V gene. V was shortened by 5 bases and J by 4 bases, with 5 bases between the two germline ends. CDR3 in amino acids: CSVSSTGELFF. CDR3 in DNA: TGCAGCGTTTCCAGCACCGGGGAGCTGTTTTTT.

Points on this clonotype: One end of the junction is discordant with germline, which a read error may explain. The chain combines TRBV11-2 with TRBJ2-7; perhaps D is TRBD1 or TRBD2 (5 bases each). The CDR3 length is 15 residues. The germline V gene encodes CDR1 SGHAT and CDR2 FQNNGV. As DNA, the CDR3 is TGTGCCGGCAGCTCAAGGGACGGAGATTCATACGAGCCATACTTC. This sequence encodes CAGSSRDGDSYEPYF. The whole variable domain, filled in from reference TRBV11-2 and TRBJ2-7, reads EAGVAQSPRYKIIEKRQSVAFWCNPISGHATLYWYQQILGQGPKLLIQFQNNGVVDDSQLPKDRFSAERLKGVDSTLKIQPAKLEDSAVYLCAGSSRDGDSYEPYFGPGTRLTVT.

As for this clonotype: A clone one base away is much larger, so this may be a read error. The chain employs TRBV4-1 and TRBJ2-1; D possibly corresponds to TRBD2 (5 bases). The CDR3 is 17 residues long. CDR1 is MGHRA, CDR2 YSYEKL, per germline. The germline V and J ends were trimmed by 3 bases and 5 bases, with 20 bases remaining between them. CDR3 sequence: CASSQSLVVGANNEQFF. The CDR3 DNA is TGCGCCAGCAGCCAGTCCCTTGTAGTGGGAGCAAACAATGAGCAGTTCTTC.

Ten or more counts support this clonotype. The rearrangement links TRBV6-5 to TRBJ2-7; D call uncertain. The CDR3 is 14 residues long. Germline CDR1 reads MNHEY; CDR2 reads SVGAGI. V lost 7 bases and J lost 0, with 13 bases in between. This chain's CDR3 is CASMPLFSSYEQYF. The CDR3 DNA reads as TGTGCCAGCATGCCCCTGTTCAGCTCCTACGAGCAGTACTTC.

This clonotype has only one observation. The rearrangement links TRBV12-3 or TRBV12-4 to TRBJ2-3, with 8 bases that match TRBD2. The CDR3 is 16 amino acids. V lost 7 bases to trimming and J lost 5 bases; unmatched junction nucleotides: 14. The CDR3 loop reads CASTYPTSVIIDTQYF. The CDR3, as DNA: TGTGCCAGCACCTATCCGACTAGCGTGATCATAGATACGCAGTATTTT.

In regard to this clonotype: One base away lies a much larger clone, so this may be a sequencing read error. The chain links TRBV5-5 to TRBJ2-4; D gene unclear. Germline V gene lookup returns CDR1 SGHKS and CDR2 YYEKEE (reference sequence). The CDR3 covers 15 residues. Trimming took off 1 base at V and 8 bases at J, with 16 bases between the two ends. CDR3 in DNA: TGTGCCAGCAGCTTGAATGTGGCAGCTACAGACATTCAGTACTTC. It translates to CASSLNVAATDIQYF.

This clonotype has a count of ten or more. The rearrangement uses TRBV29-1 and TRBJ2-7, with 7 nucleotides matching TRBD1. There are 13 residues in the CDR3. Losses at the gene ends were 7 bases for V and 0 bases for J; bases not matched to a gene: 6. The germline V gene encodes CDR1 SQVTM and CDR2 ANQGSEA. CDR3 sequence: CSGQGLSSYEQYF. The CDR3 DNA reads as TGCAGCGGACAGGGCCTTAGCTCCTACGAGCAGTACTTC.

The chain carries TRBV6-5 and TRBJ2-1; 7 positions agree with TRBD1. The CDR3 runs to 18 residues. Germline CDR1 MNHEY, CDR2 SVGAGI. V trimming: 2 bases; J trimming: 0 bases; junction bases outside the gene matches: 10. DNA of the CDR3: TGTGCCAGCAGTTACACGTCCAGACAGGGCCTCTCCTACAATGAGCAGTTCTTC. Its translation is CASSYTSRQGLSYNEQFF.

This clonotype was detected only a few times. The rearrangement joins TRBV5-4 to TRBJ2-1; D may be TRBD2 (6 bases). This CDR3 spans 15 amino acids. Germline V lookup: CDR1 SGHNT, CDR2 YYREEE (reference sequence). V gave up 3 bases and J gave up 5 bases, with 15 bases separating them. The CDR3 nucleotides are TGTGCCAGCAGCTCAGGGCAGCGGGCCCACAATGAGCAGTTCTTC. It yields the protein CASSSGQRAHNEQFF.

In regard to this clonotype: As the CDR3 is not closed by the conserved phenylalanine or tryptophan, this likely results from a read error. The chain joins TRBV11-2 to TRBJ2-1; TRBD2 aligns across 11 bases. V lost 3 bases to trimming and J lost 11 bases; unmatched junction nucleotides: 9. CDR1 is SGHAT, CDR2 FQNNGV, per germline. CDR3 length: 15 amino acids. CDR3 nucleotides: TGTGCCAGCAGCTTTTTGTCACTAGCGGGAGTGAAGCAGTTCGTC. It translates to CASSFLSLAGVKQFV.